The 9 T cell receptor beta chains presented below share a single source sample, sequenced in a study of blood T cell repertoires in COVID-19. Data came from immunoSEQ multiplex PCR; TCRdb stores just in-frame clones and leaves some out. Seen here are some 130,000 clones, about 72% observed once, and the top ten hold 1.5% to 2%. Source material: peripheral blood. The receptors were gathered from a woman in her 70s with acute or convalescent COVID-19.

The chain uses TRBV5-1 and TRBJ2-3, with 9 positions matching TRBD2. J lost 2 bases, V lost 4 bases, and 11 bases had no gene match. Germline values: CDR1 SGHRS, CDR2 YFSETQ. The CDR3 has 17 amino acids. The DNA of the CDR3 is TGCGCCAGCAGCCCCCCGTGGGCGGGGGGGCCCACAGATACGCAGTATTTT. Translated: CASSPPWAGGPTDTQYF.

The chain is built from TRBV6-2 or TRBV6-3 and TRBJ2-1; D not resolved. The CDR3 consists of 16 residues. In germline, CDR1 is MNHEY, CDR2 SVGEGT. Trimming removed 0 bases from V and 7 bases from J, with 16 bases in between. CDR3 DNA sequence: TGTGCCAGCAGTTACTCGATTGGTGCTAGTCAGAATGAGCAGTTCTTC. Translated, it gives CASSYSIGASQNEQFF.

CDR3 nucleotides: TGCAGCGGACTAGCGCAGTCCTACAATGAGCAGTTCTTC. It translates to CSGLAQSYNEQFF. The chain carries TRBV29-1 and TRBJ2-1; TRBD2 matches at 8 bases. Germline V gene lookup returns CDR1 SQVTM and CDR2 ANQGSEA. V was pared by 7 bases and J by 1 base, with 3 bases of the junction left unmatched. This CDR3 is built from 13 residues.

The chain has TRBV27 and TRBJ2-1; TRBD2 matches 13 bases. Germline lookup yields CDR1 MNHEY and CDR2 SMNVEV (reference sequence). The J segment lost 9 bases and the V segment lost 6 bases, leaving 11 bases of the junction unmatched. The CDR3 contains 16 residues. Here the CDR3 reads CASSRLAGGLRAEQFF. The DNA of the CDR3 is TGTGCCAGCAGCCGACTAGCGGGAGGCCTAAGGGCTGAGCAGTTCTTC.

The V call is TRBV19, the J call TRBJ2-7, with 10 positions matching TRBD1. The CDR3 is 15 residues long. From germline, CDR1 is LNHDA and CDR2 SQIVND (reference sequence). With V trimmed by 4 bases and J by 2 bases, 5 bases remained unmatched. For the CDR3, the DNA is TGTGCCAGTAGTAGACGGACAGGGGGAACCTACGAGCAGTACTTC. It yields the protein CASSRRTGGTYEQYF.

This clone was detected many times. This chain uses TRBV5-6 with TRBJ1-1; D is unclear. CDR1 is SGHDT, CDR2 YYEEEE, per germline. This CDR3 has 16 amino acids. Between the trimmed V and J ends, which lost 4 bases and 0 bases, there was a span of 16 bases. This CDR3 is CASSIVGSGMNTEAFF. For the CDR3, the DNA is TGTGCCAGCAGCATCGTAGGTTCAGGAATGAACACTGAAGCTTTCTTT.

The CDR3 loop is CATSTGDLKETQYF. DNA of the CDR3: TGTGCCACCTCGACAGGGGACCTGAAAGAGACCCAGTACTTC. The chain carries TRBV7-9 and TRBJ2-5, with 8 bases matching TRBD1. There are 14 residues in the CDR3. CDR1 and CDR2 (germline): SEHNR, FQNEAQ (reference sequence). Unmatched junction bases numbered 10, after V lost 10 bases and J lost 3 bases.

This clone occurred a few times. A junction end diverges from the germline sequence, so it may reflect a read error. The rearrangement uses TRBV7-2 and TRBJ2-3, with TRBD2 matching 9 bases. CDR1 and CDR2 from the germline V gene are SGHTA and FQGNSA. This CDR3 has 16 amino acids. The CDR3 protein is CASSLAGTSNSDTQYF. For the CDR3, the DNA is TGTGCCAGCAGCCTAGCCGGGACTAGCAACTCAGATACGCAGTATTTT.

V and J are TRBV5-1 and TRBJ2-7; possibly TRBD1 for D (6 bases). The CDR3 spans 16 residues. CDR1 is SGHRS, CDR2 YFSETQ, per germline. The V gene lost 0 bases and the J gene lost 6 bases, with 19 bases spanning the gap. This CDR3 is CASSLGRWAGASEQYF. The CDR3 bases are TGCGCCAGCAGCTTGGGCCGATGGGCAGGGGCATCCGAGCAGTACTTC. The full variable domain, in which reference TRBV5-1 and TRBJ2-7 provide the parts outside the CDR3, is KAGVTQTPRYLIKTRGQQVTLSCSPISGHRSVSWYQQTPGQGLQFLFEYFSETQRNKGNFPGRFSGRQFSNSRSEMNVSTLELGDSALYLCASSLGRWAGASEQYFGPGTRLTVT.